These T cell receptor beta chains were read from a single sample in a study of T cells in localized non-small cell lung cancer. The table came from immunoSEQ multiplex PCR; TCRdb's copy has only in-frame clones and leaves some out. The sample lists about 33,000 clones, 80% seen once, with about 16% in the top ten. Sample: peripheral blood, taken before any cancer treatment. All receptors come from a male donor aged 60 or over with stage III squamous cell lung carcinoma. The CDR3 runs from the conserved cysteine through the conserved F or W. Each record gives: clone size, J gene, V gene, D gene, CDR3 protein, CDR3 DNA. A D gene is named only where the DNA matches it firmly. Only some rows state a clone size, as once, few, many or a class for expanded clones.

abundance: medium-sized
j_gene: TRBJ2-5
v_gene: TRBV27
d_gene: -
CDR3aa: CASSFGPQKTQYF
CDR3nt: TGTGCCAGCAGTTTTGGACCTCAAAAGACCCAGTACTTC

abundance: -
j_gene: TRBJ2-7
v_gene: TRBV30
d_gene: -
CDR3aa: CAWRPNWGLSSYEQYF
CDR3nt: TGTGCCTGGAGGCCTAATTGGGGCCTGAGCTCCTACGAGCAGTACTTC

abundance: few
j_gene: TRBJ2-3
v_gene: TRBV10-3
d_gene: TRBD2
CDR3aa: CAISESVVSGGRADTQYF
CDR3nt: TGTGCCATCAGTGAGTCGGTCGTGTCGGGAGGGAGGGCAGATACGCAGTATTTT

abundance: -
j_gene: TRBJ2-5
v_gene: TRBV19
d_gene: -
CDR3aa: CASSSSGFKFGTQYF
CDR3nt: TGTGCCAGTAGTTCCTCAGGGTTTAAGTTCGGGACCCAGTACTTC

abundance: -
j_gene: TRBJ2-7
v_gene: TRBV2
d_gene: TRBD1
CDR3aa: CASSLRQGVHEQYF
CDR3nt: TGTGCCAGCAGCTTGAGACAGGGGGTCCACGAGCAGTACTTC

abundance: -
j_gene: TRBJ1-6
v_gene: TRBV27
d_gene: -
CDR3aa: CASSLSRAGQYSPLHF
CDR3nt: TGTGCCAGCAGTTTATCCAGGGCCGGACAGTATTCACCCCTCCACTTT

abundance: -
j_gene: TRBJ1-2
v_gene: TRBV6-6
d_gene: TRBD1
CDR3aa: CASSSGQGAWGYTF
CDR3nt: TGTGCCAGCAGCTCTGGACAGGGGGCTTGGGGCTACACCTTC

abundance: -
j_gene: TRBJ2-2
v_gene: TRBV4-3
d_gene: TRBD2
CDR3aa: CASSRGGANTGELFF
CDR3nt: TGCGCCAGCAGCCGGGGGGGAGCCAACACCGGGGAGCTGTTTTTT

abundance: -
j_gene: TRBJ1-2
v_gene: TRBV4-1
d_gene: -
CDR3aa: CASSQAQFLTTDGYTF
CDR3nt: TGCGCCAGCAGCCAAGCTCAGTTTCTTACTACCGATGGCTACACCTTC

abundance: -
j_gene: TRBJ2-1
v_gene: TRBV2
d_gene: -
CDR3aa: CASSVGRSYNEQFF
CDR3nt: TGTGCCAGCAGTGTCGGTCGGTCCTACAATGAGCAGTTCTTC

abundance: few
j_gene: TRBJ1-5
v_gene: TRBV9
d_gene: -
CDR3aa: CASGDRSNQPQHF
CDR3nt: TGTGCCAGCGGAGATAGGAGCAATCAGCCCCAGCATTTT

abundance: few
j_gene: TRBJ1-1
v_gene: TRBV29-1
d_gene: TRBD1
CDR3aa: CSANQGESTEAFF
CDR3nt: TGCAGCGCAAACCAGGGGGAAAGCACTGAAGCTTTCTTT

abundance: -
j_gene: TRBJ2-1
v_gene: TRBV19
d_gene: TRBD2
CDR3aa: CASSPGGAPDYNEQFF
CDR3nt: TGTGCCAGTAGTCCCGGGGGGGCCCCGGATTACAATGAGCAGTTCTTC

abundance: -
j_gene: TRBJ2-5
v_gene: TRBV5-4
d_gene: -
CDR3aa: CASSSPGAGFQETQYF
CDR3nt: TGTGCCAGCAGCTCCCCAGGGGCGGGATTTCAAGAGACCCAGTACTTC

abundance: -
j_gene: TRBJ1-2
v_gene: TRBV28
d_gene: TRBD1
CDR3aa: CASSPWTGGNYGYTF
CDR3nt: TGTGCCAGCAGTCCATGGACAGGGGGTAACTATGGCTACACCTTC

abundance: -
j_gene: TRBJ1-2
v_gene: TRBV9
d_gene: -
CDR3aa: CASSVEGINYGYTF
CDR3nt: TGTGCCAGCAGCGTAGAAGGGATTAACTATGGCTACACCTTC

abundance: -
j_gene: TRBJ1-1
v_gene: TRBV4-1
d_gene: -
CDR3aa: CASFGSLNTEAFF
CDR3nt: TGCGCCAGCTTCGGCTCTCTGAACACTGAAGCTTTCTTT

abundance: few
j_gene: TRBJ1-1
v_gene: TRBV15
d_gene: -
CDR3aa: CATSSEWDNTEAFF
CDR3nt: TGTGCCACCAGCAGTGAGTGGGATAACACTGAAGCTTTCTTT

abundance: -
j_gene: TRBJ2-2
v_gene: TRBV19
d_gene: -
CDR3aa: CASNRAGVNTGELFF
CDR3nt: TGTGCCAGTAATCGGGCAGGGGTGAACACCGGGGAGCTGTTTTTT

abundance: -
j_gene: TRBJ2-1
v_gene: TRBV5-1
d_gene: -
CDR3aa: CASSLAPALGVGEQFF
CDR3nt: TGCGCCAGCAGCTTGGCCCCAGCCCTGGGAGTTGGTGAGCAGTTCTTC

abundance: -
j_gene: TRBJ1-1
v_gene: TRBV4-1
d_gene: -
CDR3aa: CASSQDRERKNTEAFF
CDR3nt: TGCGCCAGCAGCCAAGATCGGGAGAGAAAGAACACTGAAGCTTTCTTT

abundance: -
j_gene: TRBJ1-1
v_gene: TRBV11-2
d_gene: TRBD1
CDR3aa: CASSRTGTEAFF
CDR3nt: TGTGCCAGCAGCCGGACAGGGACTGAAGCTTTCTTT

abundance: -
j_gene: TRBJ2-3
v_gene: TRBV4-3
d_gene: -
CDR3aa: CASSQVRDRSTDTQYF
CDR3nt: TGCGCCAGCAGCCAAGTCCGCGACAGAAGCACAGATACGCAGTATTTT

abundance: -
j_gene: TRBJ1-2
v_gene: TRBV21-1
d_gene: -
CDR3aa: CASSEQGEGNYGYTF
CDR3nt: TGTGCCAGCAGCGAACAGGGGGAAGGTAACTATGGCTACACCTTC

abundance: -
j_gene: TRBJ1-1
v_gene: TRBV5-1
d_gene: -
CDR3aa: CASSLEGGTEAFF
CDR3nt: TGCGCCAGCAGCCTAGAAGGGGGGACTGAAGCTTTCTTT

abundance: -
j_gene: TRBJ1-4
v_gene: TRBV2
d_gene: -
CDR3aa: CASKGDNEKLFF
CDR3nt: TGTGCCAGCAAGGGGGATAATGAAAAACTGTTTTTT

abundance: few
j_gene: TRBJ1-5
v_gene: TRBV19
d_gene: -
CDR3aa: CASSRGQMGNQPQHF
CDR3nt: TGTGCCAGTAGTAGAGGACAGATGGGCAATCAGCCCCAGCATTTT

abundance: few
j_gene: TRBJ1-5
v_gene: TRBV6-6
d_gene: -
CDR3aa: CASTVRANQPQHF
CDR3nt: TGTGCCAGCACGGTCCGAGCCAATCAGCCCCAGCATTTT

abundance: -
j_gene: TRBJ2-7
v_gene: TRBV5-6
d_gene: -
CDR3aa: CASSLGQRGSYEQYF
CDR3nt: TGTGCCAGCAGCTTGGGACAGAGAGGCTCCTACGAGCAGTACTTC

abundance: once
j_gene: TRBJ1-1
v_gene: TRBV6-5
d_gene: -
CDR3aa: CASSQMIGGPEAFF
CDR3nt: TGTGCCAGCAGTCAGATGATAGGAGGCCCTGAAGCTTTCTTT

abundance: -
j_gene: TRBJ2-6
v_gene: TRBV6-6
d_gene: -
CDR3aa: CASSYQISGANVLTF
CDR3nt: TGTGCCAGCAGCTATCAAATCTCTGGGGCCAACGTCCTGACTTTC

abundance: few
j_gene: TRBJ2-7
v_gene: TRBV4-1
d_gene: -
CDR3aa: CASSQEPPGAHEQYF
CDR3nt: TGCGCCAGCAGCCAAGAACCTCCAGGGGCCCACGAGCAGTACTTC

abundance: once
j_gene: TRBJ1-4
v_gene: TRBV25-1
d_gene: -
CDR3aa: CASSDGGGEKLFF
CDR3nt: TGTGCCAGCAGTGATGGGGGAGGGGAAAAACTGTTTTTT

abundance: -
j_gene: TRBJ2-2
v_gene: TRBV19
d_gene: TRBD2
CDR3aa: CASSFGLAAIRGTGELFF
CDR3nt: TGTGCCAGTAGTTTTGGACTAGCGGCCATCCGCGGCACCGGGGAGCTGTTTTTT

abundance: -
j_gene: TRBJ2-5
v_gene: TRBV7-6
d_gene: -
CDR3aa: CASSHKGVHRLETQYF
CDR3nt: TGTGCCAGCAGCCATAAGGGGGTCCACAGGTTGGAGACCCAGTACTTC

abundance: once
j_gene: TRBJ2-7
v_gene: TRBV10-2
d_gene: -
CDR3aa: CASTTGNYEQYF
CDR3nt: TGCGCCAGCACTACAGGAAACTACGAGCAGTACTTC

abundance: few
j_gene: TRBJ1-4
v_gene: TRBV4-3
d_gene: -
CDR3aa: CASSQGWGPQVGNEKLFF
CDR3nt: TGCGCCAGCAGCCAAGGGTGGGGGCCCCAAGTCGGAAATGAAAAACTGTTTTTT

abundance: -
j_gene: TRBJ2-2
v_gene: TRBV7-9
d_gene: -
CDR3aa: CASSLPLNTGELFF
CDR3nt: TGTGCCAGCAGCTTGCCCCTGAACACCGGGGAGCTGTTTTTT

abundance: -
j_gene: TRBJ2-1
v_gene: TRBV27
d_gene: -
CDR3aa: CASSLNWAGEQFF
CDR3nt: TGTGCCAGCAGTTTAAACTGGGCAGGTGAGCAGTTCTTC

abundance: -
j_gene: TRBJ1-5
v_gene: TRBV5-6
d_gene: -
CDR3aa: CASSFGQGNNQPQHF
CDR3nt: TGTGCCAGCAGCTTTGGGCAGGGGAACAATCAGCCCCAGCATTTT

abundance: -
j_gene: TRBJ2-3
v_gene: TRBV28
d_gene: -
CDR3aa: CASSLVNTQYF
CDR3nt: TGTGCCAGCAGTTTAGTAAATACGCAGTATTTT